This T cell receptor beta chain was recovered during a study of T-cell reconstitution after alpha-beta-depleted transplantation in children. Study conclusions and caveats: Where some patients showed high TCRbeta diversity at day 60, it came from recipient T cells and thymic progenitors that had survived.

CDR3 length equals 12 residues. CDR1 is SGHVS and CDR2 is FQNEAQ in the germline V gene. V was pared by 6 bases and J by 5 bases, with 10 bases between. At least ten counts were recorded for this clonotype. Its antigen is as yet unknown. Unique molecular identifiers tagged the TCRbeta library. MiXCR, applied by TCRdb to the PCR reads, yields one record per CDR3 protein. The data show around 210,000 distinct CDR3 sequences, roughly 7% seen once. The chain couples TRBV7-8 to TRBJ1-1, with no clear D. The sequence was collected from a boy aged 2 to 10 with acute lymphoblastic leukemia, due to receive a stem cell transplant. Source: PBMCs, taken before TCRalphabeta/CD19-depleted stem cell transplant. CDR3 bases: TGTGCCAGCAGGCGGGCGGTGACTGAAGCTTTCTTT. The encoded protein is CASRRAVTEAFF.